One and the same sample provided the 9 T cell receptor beta chains below, sequenced in a study of shared clonotypes between healthy human individuals. The repertoire was sequenced with immunoSEQ multiplex PCR; TCRdb's copy has only in-frame clones and lacks some. The table has around 2.5 million clones, more than 85% seen once. Material for sequencing was naive CD4+ T cells from PBMCs. Regarding subset: CD45RA+ positively selected. The receptors stem from a man younger than 35 in good health. Some clones in this sample may be carry-over from other donors' samples.

V gene TRBV4-3 combines with J gene TRBJ2-1; D remains unclear. Looked up from germline, CDR1 is LGHNA and CDR2 is YSLEER. The V end was cut by 3 bases, the J end by 4 bases, with 1 base between. CDR3 length equals 11 residues. CDR3 sequence (DNA): TGCGCCAGCAGCCAGTACAATGAGCAGTTCTTC. Residues: CASSQYNEQFF.

A single count supports this clone. The rearrangement uses TRBV7-2 and TRBJ2-7; perhaps TRBD1 as D (6 bases). Trimming took off 1 base at V and 0 bases at J, with 13 bases between the two ends. The CDR3 consists of 16 residues. Per germline, CDR1 SGHTA and CDR2 FQGNSA. The CDR3 sequence: CASSLDFGQYSYEQYF. CDR3 coding DNA: TGTGCCAGCAGCTTAGATTTCGGACAGTACTCCTACGAGCAGTACTTC.

The chain carries TRBV4-1 and TRBJ1-2; 9 bases line up with TRBD1. The CDR3 consists of 13 residues. V gave up 2 bases and J gave up 6 bases; unmatched junction bases: 1. Germline CDR1 reads MGHRA; CDR2 reads YSYEKL. The CDR3 reads CASSQRQGDGYTF. The CDR3 DNA reads TGCGCCAGCAGCCAACGACAGGGGGATGGCTACACCTTC.

The chain joins TRBV7-2 to TRBJ2-7, with 7 positions matching TRBD2. Germline loops: CDR1 SGHTA, CDR2 FQGNSA. This CDR3 spans 13 amino acids. The V gene end was trimmed by 0 bases and the J gene end by 6 bases; junction bases not matched to a gene: 2. CDR3 DNA: TGTGCCAGCAGCTTAGCGGGAGGGCGCGAGCAGTACTTC. The encoded protein is CASSLAGGREQYF.

The chain couples TRBV28 to TRBJ2-5; 8 bases fit TRBD2. The J call may be wrong; the DNA end is better matched by TRBJ2-7. Germline V gene data show CDR1 as MDHEN and CDR2 as SYDVKM. This CDR3 contains 14 residues. The CDR3 DNA sequence: TGTGCCGCAGCTGTTGGGACTAGGTTGAACGAGCAGTACTTC. The encoded protein is CAAAVGTRLNEQYF.

The J gene is TRBJ2-7, the V gene TRBV2; 7 positions match TRBD1. The CDR3 is 15 amino acids. Germline V lookup: CDR1 SNHLY, CDR2 FYNNEI. V trimming: 5 bases; J trimming: 0 bases; junction bases outside the gene matches: 7. CDR3 sequence: CASSRNRGPSYEQYF. The CDR3 DNA sequence: TGTGCCAGCAGTCGTAACAGGGGTCCCTCCTACGAGCAGTACTTC.

The V gene is TRBV5-4, the J gene TRBJ2-5, with 7 bases aligning to TRBD1. The CDR3 sequence is 12 residues long. Germline V lookup: CDR1 SGHNT, CDR2 YYREEE (reference sequence). Unmatched junction bases numbered 5, after V lost 7 bases and J lost 5 bases. The CDR3 DNA sequence: TGTGCCAGCGGGGGACAGCGGGAGACCCAGTACTTC. Residues: CASGGQRETQYF.

The chain has TRBV28 and TRBJ2-2; 11 nucleotides line up with TRBD2. V lost 8 bases to trimming and J lost 6 bases; unmatched junction nucleotides: 5. This CDR3 has 14 residues. Germline loops: CDR1 MDHEN, CDR2 SYDVKM. The CDR3 DNA reads as TGTGCCAGCGGAACTAGCGGGAGCGCCGGGGAGCTGTTTTTT. This translates into CASGTSGSAGELFF.

The DNA of the CDR3 is TGTGCCAGCAGCTTATCAGGGACAGGGAATGACGAGCAGTACTTC. Residues: CASSLSGTGNDEQYF. The chain links TRBV7-9 to TRBJ2-7, with TRBD1 matching over 9 bases. V gave up 2 bases and J gave up 5 bases; unmatched junction bases: 7. This CDR3 has 15 residues. The germline CDR1 and CDR2 sequences are SEHNR and FQNEAQ (reference sequence). Full variable domain (outside the CDR3, taken from reference TRBV7-9 and TRBJ2-7): DTGVSQNPRHKITKRGQNVTFRCDPISEHNRLYWYRQTLGQGPEFLTYFQNEAQLEKSRLLSDRFSAERPKGSFSTLEIQRTEQGDSAMYLCASSLSGTGNDEQYFGPGTRLTVT.